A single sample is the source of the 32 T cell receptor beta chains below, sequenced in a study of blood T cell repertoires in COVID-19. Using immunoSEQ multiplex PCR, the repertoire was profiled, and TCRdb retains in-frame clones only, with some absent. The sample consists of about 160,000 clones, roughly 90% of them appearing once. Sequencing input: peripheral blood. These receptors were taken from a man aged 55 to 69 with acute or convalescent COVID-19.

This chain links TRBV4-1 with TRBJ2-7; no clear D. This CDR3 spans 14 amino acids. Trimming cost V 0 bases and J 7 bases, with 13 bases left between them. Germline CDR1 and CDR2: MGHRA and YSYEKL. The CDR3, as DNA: TGCGCCAGCAGCCAAGAGGGCCTTGGTGGGGAGCAGTACTTC. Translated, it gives CASSQEGLGGEQYF.

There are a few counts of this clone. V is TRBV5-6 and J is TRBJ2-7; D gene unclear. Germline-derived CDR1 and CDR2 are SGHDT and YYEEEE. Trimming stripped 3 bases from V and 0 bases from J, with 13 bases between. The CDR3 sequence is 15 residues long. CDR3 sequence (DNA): TGTGCCAGCAGCTCGGGTGAAATTGGCTCCTACGAGCAGTACTTC. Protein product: CASSSGEIGSYEQYF.

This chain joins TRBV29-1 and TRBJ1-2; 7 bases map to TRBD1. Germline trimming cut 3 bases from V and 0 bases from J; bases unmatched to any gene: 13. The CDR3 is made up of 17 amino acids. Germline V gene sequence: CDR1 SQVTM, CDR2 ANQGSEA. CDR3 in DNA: TGCAGCGTTGAGGGCCGACAGGGCGAGTGGTCTAACTATGGCTACACCTTC. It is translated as CSVEGRQGEWSNYGYTF.

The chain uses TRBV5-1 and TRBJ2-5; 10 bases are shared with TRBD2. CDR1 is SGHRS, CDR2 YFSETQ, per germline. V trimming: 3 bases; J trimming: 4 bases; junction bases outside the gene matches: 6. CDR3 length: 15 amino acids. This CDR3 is CASSSSGGDGETQYF. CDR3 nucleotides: TGCGCCAGCAGCTCCAGCGGGGGGGACGGAGAGACCCAGTACTTC.

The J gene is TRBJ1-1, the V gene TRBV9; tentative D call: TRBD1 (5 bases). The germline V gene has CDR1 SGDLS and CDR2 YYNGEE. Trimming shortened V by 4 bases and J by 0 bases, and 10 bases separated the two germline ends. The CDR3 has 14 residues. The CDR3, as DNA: TGTGCCAGCAGCACAGGAGCTATGAACACTGAAGCTTTCTTT. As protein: CASSTGAMNTEAFF.

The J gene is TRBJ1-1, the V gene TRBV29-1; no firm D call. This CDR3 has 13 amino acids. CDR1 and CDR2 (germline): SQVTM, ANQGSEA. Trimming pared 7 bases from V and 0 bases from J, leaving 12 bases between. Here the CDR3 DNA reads TGCAGCGCCCGCTCCCAGATGAACACTGAAGCTTTCTTT. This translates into CSARSQMNTEAFF.

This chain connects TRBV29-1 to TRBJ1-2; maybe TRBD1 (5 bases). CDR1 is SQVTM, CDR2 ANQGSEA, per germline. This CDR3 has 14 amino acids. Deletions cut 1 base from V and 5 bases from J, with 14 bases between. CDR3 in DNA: TGCAGCGTTGAAGGCGGAACAGGATGGTATGGCTACACCTTC. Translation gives CSVEGGTGWYGYTF. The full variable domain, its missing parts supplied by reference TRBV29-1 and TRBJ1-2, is SAVISQKPSRDICQRGTSLTIQCQVDSQVTMMFWYRQQPGQSLTLIATANQGSEATYESGFVIDKFPISRPNLTFSTLTVSNMSPEDSSIYLCSVEGGTGWYGYTFGSGTRLTVV.

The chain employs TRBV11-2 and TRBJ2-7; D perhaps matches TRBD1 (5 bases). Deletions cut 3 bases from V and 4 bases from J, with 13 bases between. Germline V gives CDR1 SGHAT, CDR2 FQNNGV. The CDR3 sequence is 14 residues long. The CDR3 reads CASSLAMGHYEQYF. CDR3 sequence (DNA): TGTGCCAGCAGCTTGGCTATGGGGCATTACGAGCAGTACTTC.

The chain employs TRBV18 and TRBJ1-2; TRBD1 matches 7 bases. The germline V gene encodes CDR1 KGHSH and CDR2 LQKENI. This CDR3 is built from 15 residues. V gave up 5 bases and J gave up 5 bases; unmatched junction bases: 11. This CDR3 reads CASSSQRDSLYGYTF. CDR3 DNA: TGTGCCAGCTCATCACAAAGGGACAGCCTTTATGGCTACACCTTC.

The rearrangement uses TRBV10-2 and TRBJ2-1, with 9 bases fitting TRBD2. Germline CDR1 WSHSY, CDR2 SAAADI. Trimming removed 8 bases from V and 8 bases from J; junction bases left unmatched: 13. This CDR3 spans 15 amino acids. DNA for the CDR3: TGCGCCAGCGGTGGGACGGGACTAGCATTCCATGAGCAGTTCTTC. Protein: CASGGTGLAFHEQFF.

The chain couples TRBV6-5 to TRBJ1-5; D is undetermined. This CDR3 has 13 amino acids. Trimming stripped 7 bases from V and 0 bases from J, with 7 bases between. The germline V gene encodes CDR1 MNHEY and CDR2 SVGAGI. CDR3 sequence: CASKENSNQPQHF. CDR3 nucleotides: TGTGCCAGCAAAGAGAATAGCAATCAGCCCCAGCATTTT.

The CDR3 nucleotides are TGTGCCAGCTCACCTACAGACAGGAACGAGCAGTACTTC. This codes for CASSPTDRNEQYF. This sequence joins TRBV18 and TRBJ2-7; maybe TRBD1 (6 bases). Germline V gives CDR1 KGHSH, CDR2 LQKENI. Between the trimmed V and J ends, which lost 3 bases and 5 bases, there was a span of 11 bases. The length of the CDR3 is 13 residues.

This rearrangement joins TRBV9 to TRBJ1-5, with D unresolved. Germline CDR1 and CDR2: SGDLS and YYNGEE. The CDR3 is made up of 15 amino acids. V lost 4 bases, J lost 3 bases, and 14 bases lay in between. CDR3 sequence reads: CASSPAVGYNQPQHF. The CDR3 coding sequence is TGTGCCAGCAGCCCAGCGGTTGGGTACAATCAGCCCCAGCATTTT.

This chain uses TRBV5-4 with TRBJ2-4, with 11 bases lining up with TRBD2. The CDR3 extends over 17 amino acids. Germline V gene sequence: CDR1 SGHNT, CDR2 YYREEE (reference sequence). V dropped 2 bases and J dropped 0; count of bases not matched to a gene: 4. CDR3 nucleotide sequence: TGTGCCAGCAGCTTTCGACTAGCGGGGATAGCCAAAAACATTCAGTACTTC. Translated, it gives CASSFRLAGIAKNIQYF.

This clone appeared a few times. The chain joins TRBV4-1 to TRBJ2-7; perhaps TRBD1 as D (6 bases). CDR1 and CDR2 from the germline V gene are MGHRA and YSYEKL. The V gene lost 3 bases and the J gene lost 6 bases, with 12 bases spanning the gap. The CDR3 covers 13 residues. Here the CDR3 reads CASSHTGKVEQYF. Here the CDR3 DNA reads TGCGCCAGCAGCCACACAGGGAAGGTCGAGCAGTACTTC.

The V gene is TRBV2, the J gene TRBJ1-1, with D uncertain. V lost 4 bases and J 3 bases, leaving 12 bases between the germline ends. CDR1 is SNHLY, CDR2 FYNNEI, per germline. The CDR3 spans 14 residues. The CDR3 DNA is TGTGCCAGCAGTGTGGTCAGGAAGGACACTGAAGCTTTCTTT. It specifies CASSVVRKDTEAFF.

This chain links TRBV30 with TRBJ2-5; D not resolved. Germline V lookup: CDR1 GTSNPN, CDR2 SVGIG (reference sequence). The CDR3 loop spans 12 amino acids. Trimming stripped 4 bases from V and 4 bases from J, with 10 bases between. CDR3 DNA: TGTGCCTGGAATCCTAGTGCAGAGACCCAGTACTTC. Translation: CAWNPSAETQYF.

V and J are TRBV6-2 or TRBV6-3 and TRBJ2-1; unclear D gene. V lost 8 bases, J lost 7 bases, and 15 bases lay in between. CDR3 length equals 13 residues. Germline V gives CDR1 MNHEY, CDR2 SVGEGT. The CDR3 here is CASGPQSVNEQFF. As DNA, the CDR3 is TGTGCCAGCGGCCCCCAAAGCGTGAATGAGCAGTTCTTC.

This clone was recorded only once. The CDR3 is CASSSLRGPERNEQFF. The CDR3 DNA is TGTGCCAGCAGCTCCCTACGAGGGCCGGAGAGGAATGAGCAGTTCTTC. The chain recombines TRBV7-9 with TRBJ2-1, with D perhaps TRBD2 (5 bases). The ends were cut back, 4 bases at V and 7 bases at J, with 20 bases in the middle. CDR3 length: 16 amino acids. Germline V CDR1 and CDR2: SEHNR, FQNEAQ (reference sequence). Full variable domain (missing parts from reference TRBV7-9 and TRBJ2-1): DTGVSQNPRHKITKRGQNVTFRCDPISEHNRLYWYRQTLGQGPEFLTYFQNEAQLEKSRLLSDRFSAERPKGSFSTLEIQRTEQGDSAMYLCASSSLRGPERNEQFFGPGTRLTVL.

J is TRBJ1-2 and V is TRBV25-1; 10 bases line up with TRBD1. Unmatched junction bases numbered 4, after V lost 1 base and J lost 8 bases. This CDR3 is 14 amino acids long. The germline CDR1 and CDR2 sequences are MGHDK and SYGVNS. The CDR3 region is CASSESGTGDGYTF. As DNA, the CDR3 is TGTGCCAGCAGTGAATCAGGGACAGGGGACGGCTACACCTTC.

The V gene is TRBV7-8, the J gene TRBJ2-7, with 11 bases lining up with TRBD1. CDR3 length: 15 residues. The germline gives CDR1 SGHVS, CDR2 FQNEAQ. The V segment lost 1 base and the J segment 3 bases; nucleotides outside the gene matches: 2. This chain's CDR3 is CASSLVGTGGYEQYF. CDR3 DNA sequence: TGTGCCAGCAGCTTAGTCGGGACAGGGGGCTACGAGCAGTACTTC.

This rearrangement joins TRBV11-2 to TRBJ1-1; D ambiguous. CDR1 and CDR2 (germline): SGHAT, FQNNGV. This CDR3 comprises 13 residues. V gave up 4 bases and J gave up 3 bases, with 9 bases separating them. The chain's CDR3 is CASSSQRDTEAFF. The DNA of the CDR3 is TGTGCCAGCAGCTCACAACGGGACACTGAAGCTTTCTTT.

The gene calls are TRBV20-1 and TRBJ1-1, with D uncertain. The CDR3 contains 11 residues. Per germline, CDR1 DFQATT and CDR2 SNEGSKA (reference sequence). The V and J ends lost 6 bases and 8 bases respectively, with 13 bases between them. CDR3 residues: CSAPEGSEAFF. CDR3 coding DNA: TGCAGTGCCCCCGAGGGTTCAGAAGCTTTCTTT.

The CDR3 DNA sequence: TGTGCCTGGACCGCAGTCCGGGGGGGGAACACCGGGGAGCTGTTTTTT. It is translated as CAWTAVRGGNTGELFF. This chain links TRBV30 with TRBJ2-2; 8 bases agree with TRBD2. CDR1 and CDR2 (germline): GTSNPN, SVGIG (reference sequence). CDR3 length equals 16 residues. Trimming took 4 bases from V and 1 from J; bases not matched to a gene: 8.

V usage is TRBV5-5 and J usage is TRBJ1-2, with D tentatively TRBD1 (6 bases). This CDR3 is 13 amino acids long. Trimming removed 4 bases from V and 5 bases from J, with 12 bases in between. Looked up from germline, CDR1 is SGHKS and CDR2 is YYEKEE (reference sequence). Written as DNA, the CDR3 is TGTGCCAGCAGCCTAAGGGGGATGTATGGCTACACCTTC. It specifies CASSLRGMYGYTF.

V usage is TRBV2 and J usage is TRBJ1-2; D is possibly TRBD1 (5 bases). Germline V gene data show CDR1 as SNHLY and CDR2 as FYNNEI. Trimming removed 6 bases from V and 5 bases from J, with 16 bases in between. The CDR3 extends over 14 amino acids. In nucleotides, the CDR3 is TGTGCCAGCAGCAAGCAGGGCTTGGGGTATGGCTACACCTTC. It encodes CASSKQGLGYGYTF.

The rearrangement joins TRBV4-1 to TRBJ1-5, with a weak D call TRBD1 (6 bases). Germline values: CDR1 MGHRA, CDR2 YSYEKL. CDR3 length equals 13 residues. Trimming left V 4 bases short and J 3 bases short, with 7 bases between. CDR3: CASSRQVNQPQHF. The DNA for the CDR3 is TGCGCCAGCAGCCGACAGGTCAATCAGCCCCAGCATTTT.

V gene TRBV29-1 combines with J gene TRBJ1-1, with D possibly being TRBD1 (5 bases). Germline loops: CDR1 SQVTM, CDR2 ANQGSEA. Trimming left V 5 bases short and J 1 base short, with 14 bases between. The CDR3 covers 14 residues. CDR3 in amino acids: CSVSATDKNTEAFF. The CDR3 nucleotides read TGCAGCGTTTCTGCAACGGACAAGAACACTGAAGCTTTCTTT.

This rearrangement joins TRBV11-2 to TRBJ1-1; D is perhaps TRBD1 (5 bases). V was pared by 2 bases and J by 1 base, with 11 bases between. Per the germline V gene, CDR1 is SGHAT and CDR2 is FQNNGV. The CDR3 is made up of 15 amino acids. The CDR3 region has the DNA TGTGCCAGCAGCTTACGGCTTAGGGGGAACACTGAAGCTTTCTTT. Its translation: CASSLRLRGNTEAFF. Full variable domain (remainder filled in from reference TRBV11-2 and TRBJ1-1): EAGVAQSPRYKIIEKRQSVAFWCNPISGHATLYWYQQILGQGPKLLIQFQNNGVVDDSQLPKDRFSAERLKGVDSTLKIQPAKLEDSAVYLCASSLRLRGNTEAFFGQGTRLTVV.

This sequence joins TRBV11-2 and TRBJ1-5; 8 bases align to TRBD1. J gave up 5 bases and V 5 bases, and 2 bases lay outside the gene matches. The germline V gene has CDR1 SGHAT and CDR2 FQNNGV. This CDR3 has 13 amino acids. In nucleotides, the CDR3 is TGTGCCAGCAGCAAGGACAGGGATCAGCCCCAGCATTTT. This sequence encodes CASSKDRDQPQHF. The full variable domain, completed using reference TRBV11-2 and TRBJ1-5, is EAGVAQSPRYKIIEKRQSVAFWCNPISGHATLYWYQQILGQGPKLLIQFQNNGVVDDSQLPKDRFSAERLKGVDSTLKIQPAKLEDSAVYLCASSKDRDQPQHFGDGTRLSIL.

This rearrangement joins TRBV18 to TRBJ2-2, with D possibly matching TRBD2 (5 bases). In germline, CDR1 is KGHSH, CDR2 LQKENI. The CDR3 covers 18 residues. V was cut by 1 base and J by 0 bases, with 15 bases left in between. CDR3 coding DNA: TGTGCCAGCTCACCACTGCCTCCTAGCCCGGCGAACACCGGGGAGCTGTTTTTT. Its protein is CASSPLPPSPANTGELFF.

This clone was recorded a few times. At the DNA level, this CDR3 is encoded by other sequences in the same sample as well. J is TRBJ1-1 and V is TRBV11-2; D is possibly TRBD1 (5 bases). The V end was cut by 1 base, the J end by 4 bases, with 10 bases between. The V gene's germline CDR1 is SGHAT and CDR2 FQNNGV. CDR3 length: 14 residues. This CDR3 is CASSLAGWGTEAFF. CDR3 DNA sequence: TGTGCCAGCAGCTTAGCAGGGTGGGGCACTGAAGCTTTCTTT. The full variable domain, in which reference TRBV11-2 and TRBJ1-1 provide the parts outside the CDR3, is EAGVAQSPRYKIIEKRQSVAFWCNPISGHATLYWYQQILGQGPKLLIQFQNNGVVDDSQLPKDRFSAERLKGVDSTLKIQPAKLEDSAVYLCASSLAGWGTEAFFGQGTRLTVV.